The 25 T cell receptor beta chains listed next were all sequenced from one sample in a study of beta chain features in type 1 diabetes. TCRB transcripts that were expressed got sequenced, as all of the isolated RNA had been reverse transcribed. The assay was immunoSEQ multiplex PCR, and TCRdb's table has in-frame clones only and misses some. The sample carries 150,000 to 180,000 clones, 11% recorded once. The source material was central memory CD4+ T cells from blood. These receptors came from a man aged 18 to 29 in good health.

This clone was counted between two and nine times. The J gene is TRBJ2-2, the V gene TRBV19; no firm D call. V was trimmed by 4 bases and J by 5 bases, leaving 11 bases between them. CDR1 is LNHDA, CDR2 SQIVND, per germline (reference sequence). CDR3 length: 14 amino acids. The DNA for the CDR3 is TGTGCCAGTAGTAGTAGGAGCGAAACCGGGGAGCTGTTTTTT. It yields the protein CASSSRSETGELFF.

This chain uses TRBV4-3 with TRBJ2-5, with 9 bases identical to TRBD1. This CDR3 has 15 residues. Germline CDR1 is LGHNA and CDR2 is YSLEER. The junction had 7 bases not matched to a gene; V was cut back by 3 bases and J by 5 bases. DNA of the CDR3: TGCGCCAGCAGCCACCTCGGGACAGGGACGGAGACCCAGTACTTC. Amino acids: CASSHLGTGTETQYF.

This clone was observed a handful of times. The CDR3 loop reads CSVAEGYSNQPQHF. As DNA, the CDR3 is TGCAGCGTCGCCGAGGGATATAGCAATCAGCCCCAGCATTTT. This rearrangement joins TRBV29-1 to TRBJ1-5, with D hard to call. V was shortened by 6 bases and J by 0 bases, with 12 bases between the two germline ends. CDR1 is SQVTM, CDR2 ANQGSEA, per germline. CDR3 length equals 14 residues.

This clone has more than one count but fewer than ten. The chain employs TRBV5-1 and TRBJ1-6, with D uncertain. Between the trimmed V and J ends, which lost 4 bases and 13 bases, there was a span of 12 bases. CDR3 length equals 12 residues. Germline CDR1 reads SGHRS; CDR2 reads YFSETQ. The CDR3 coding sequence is TGCGCCAGCAGCGCCAACCGCCCGCCCCTCCACTTT. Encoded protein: CASSANRPPLHF.

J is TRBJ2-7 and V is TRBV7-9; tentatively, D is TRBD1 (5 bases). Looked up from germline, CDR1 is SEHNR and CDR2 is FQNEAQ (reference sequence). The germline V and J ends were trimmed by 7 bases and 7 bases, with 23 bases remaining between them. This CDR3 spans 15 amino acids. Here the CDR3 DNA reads TGTGCCAGCACCCTGCTCCTTACAGGCCCCCGGGAGCAGTACTTC. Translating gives CASTLLLTGPREQYF.

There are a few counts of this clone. The CDR3 DNA sequence: TGTGCCAGCAGTGAAGTAGCAGATACGCAGTATTTT. Its protein is CASSEVADTQYF. V and J are TRBV6-1 and TRBJ2-3; no definite D call. The CDR3 extends over 12 amino acids. The V gene's germline CDR1 is MNHNS and CDR2 SASEGT. Trimming left V 1 base short and J 4 bases short, with 3 bases between.

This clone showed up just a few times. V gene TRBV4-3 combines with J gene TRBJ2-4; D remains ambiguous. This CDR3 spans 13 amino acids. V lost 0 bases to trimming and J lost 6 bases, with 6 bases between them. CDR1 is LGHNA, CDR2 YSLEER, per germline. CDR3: CASSQDQRNIQYF. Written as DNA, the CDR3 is TGCGCCAGCAGCCAAGACCAGCGAAACATTCAGTACTTC.

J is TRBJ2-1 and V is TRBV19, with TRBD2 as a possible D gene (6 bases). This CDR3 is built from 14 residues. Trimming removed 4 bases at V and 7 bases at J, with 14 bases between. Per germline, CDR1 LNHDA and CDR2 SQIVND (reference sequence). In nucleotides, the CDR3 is TGTGCCAGTAGTAGAAGGGACTCCGCAAATGAGCAGTTCTTC. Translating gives CASSRRDSANEQFF.

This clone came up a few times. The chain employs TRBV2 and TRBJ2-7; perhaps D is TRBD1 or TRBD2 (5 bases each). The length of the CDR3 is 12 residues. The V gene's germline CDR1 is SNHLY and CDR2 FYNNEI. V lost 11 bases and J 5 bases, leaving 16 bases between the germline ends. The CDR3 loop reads CASQQKGHEQYF. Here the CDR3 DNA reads TGTGCCTCACAGCAGAAGGGACACGAGCAGTACTTC.

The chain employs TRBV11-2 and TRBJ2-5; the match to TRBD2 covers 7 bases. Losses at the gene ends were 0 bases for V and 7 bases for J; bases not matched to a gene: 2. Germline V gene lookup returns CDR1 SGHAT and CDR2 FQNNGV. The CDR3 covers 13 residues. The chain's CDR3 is CASSLETGGTQYF. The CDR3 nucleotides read TGTGCCAGCAGCTTAGAGACGGGAGGGACCCAGTACTTC. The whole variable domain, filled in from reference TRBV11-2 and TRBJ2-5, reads EAGVAQSPRYKIIEKRQSVAFWCNPISGHATLYWYQQILGQGPKLLIQFQNNGVVDDSQLPKDRFSAERLKGVDSTLKIQPAKLEDSAVYLCASSLETGGTQYFGPGTRLLVL.

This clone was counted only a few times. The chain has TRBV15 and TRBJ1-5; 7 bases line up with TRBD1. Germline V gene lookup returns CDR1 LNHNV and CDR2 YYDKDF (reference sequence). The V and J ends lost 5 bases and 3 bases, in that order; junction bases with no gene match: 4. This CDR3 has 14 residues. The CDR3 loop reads CATSRDRFNQPQHF. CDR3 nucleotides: TGTGCCACCAGCCGGGACAGATTCAATCAGCCCCAGCATTTT.

CDR3 sequence reads: CASSQGLAGETQYF. The CDR3 DNA follows: TGTGCCAGCAGCCAAGGACTAGCGGGGGAGACCCAGTACTTC. This chain links TRBV14 with TRBJ2-5; 11 nucleotides match TRBD2. Germline values: CDR1 SGHDN, CDR2 FVKESK. Trimming at V came to 1 base and at J to 5 bases, leaving 0 bases not matched to a gene. This CDR3 region has 14 residues.

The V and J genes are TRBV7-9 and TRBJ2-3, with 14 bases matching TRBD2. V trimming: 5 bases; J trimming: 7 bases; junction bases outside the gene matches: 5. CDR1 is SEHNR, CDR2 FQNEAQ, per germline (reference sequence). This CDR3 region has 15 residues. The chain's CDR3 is CASSPGTSGSHTQYF. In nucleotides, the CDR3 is TGTGCCAGCAGCCCGGGGACTAGCGGGAGCCATACGCAGTATTTT. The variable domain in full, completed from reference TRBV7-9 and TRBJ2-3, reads DTGVSQNPRHKITKRGQNVTFRCDPISEHNRLYWYRQTLGQGPEFLTYFQNEAQLEKSRLLSDRFSAERPKGSFSTLEIQRTEQGDSAMYLCASSPGTSGSHTQYFGPGTRLTVL.

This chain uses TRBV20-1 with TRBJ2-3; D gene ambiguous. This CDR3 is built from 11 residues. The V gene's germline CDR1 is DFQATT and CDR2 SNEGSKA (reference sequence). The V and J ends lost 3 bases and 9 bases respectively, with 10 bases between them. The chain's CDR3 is CSASTLLTQYF. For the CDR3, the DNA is TGCAGTGCTAGTACACTCCTCACGCAGTATTTT.

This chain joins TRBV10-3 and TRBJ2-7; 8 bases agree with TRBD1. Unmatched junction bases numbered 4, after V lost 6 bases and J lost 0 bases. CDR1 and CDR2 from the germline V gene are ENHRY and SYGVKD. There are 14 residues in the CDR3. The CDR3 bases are TGTGCCATCAGGGGCGGACAGGGCTCCTACGAGCAGTACTTC. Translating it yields CAIRGGQGSYEQYF.

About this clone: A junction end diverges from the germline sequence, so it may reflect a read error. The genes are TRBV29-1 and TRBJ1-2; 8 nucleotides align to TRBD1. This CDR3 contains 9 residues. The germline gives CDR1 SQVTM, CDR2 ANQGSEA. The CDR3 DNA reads TGCAGCGTCGACAGGGGCTCCACCTTC. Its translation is CSVDRGSTF.

CDR3 loop: CATTRQGGSNQPQHF. Written as DNA, the CDR3 is TGTGCCACCACGAGGCAGGGTGGCAGCAATCAGCCCCAGCATTTT. The chain has TRBV15 and TRBJ1-5; TRBD1 is a possible D gene (5 bases). V was cut by 7 bases and J by 1 base, with 14 bases left in between. This CDR3 has 15 residues. Germline V lookup: CDR1 LNHNV, CDR2 YYDKDF (reference sequence).

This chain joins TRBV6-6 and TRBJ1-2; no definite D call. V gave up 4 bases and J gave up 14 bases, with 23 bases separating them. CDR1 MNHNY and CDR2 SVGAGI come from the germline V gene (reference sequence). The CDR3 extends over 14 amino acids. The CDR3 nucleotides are TGTGCCAGCAGTTTCGACTCGTCCCCGACAAGCAGTACCTTC. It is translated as CASSFDSSPTSSTF.

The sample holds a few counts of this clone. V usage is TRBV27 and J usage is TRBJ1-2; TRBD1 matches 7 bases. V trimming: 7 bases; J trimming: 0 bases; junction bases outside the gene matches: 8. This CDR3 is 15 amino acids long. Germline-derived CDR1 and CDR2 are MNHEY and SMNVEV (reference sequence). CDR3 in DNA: TGTGCCAGCAATTCCCGACAGGGAGCTAACTATGGCTACACCTTC. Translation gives CASNSRQGANYGYTF.

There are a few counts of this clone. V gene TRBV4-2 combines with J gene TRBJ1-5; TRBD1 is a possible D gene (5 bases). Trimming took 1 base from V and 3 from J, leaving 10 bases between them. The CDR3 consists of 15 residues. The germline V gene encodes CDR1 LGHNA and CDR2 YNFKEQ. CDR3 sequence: CASSQGDSNNQPQHF. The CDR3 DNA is TGTGCCAGCAGCCAAGGCGACAGCAACAATCAGCCCCAGCATTTT.

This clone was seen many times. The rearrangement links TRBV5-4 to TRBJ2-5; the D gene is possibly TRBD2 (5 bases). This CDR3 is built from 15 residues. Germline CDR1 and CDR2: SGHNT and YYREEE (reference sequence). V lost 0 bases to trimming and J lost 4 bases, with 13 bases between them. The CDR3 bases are TGTGCCAGCAGCTTGGGTAGAGGGTCCTTAGAGACCCAGTACTTC. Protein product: CASSLGRGSLETQYF.

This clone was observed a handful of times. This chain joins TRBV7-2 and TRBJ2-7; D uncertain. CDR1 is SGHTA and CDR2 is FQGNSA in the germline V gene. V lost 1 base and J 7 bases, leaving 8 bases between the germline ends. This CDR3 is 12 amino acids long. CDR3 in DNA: TGTGCCAGCAGCTTAGTAAAGCGAGAGCAGTACTTC. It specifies CASSLVKREQYF.

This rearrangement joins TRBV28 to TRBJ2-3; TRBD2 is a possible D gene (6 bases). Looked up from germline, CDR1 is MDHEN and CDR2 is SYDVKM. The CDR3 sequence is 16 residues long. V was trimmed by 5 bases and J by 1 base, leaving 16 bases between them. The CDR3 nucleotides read TGTGCCAGCAGTACTCTCCGGAGACTAGGCACAGATACGCAGTATTTT. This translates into CASSTLRRLGTDTQYF. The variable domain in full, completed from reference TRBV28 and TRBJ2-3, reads DVKVTQSSRYLVKRTGEKVFLECVQDMDHENMFWYRQDPGLGLRLIYFSYDVKMKEKGDIPEGYSVSREKKERFSLILESASTNQTSMYLCASSTLRRLGTDTQYFGPGTRLTVL.

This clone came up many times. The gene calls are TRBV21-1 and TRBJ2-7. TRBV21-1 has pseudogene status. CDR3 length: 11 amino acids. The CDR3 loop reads CASSKSYEQYF. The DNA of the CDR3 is TGTGCCAGCAGCAAATCCTACGAGCAGTACTTC.

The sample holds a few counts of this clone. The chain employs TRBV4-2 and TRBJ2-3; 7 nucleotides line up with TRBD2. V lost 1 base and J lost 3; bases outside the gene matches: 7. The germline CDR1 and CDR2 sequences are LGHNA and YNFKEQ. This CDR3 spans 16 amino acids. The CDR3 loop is CASSQGGAGETDTQYF. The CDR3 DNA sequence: TGTGCCAGCAGCCAAGGTGGTGCGGGGGAGACAGATACGCAGTATTTT.